This TCR beta chain was identified in a study of blood T cells in healthy people across ages. Findings and limits, study-wide: Naive CD4+ cell counts and diversity both ran higher in long-lived than in aged donors.

The germline CDR1 and CDR2 sequences are KGHSH and LQKENI. The CDR3 runs to 15 residues. Trimming stripped 1 base from V and 2 bases from J, with 12 bases between. The people who gave samples were healthy Caucasians from Russia, aged roughly 6 to 95. For the second PCR, which ran for roughly 6 to 11 cycles, a sample-barcoded 5' primer and a J-beta primer mix were used. TCRdb passed the 5' RACE reads through MiXCR, listing each CDR3 protein once. The repertoire includes around 800,000 distinct CDR3 sequences, roughly 25% of them detected once, and about 3% sits in the top ten. As regards this clonotype: The target antigen is unknown.

Another study also made use of these data, one on T cells of mothers and their children.

The TCR sequence derives from a boy younger than 18 in good health. The rearrangement links TRBV18 to TRBJ2-7; tentative D call: TRBD1 (6 bases). Input material: blood. CDR3 sequence reads: CASSPLDRAPYEQYF. CDR3 DNA: TGTGCCAGCTCACCACTGGACAGAGCTCCCTACGAGCAGTACTTC.